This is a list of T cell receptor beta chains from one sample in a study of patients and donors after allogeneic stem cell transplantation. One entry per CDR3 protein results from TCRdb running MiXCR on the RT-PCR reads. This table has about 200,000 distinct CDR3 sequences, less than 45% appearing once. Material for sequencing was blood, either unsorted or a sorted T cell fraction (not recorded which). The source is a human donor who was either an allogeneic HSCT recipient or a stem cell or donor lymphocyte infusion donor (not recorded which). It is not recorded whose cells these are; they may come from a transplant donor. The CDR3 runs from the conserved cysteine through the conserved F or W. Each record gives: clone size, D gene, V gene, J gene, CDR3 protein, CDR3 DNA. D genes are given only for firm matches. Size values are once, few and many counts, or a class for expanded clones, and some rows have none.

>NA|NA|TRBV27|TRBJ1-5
CASSLSTGFNQPQHF
TGTGCCAGCAGTTTATCGACAGGATTCAATCAGCCCCAGCATTTT
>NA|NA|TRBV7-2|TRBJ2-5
CASSPRIGTVQETQYF
TGTGCCAGCAGCCCAAGGATAGGAACAGTCCAAGAGACCCAGTACTTC
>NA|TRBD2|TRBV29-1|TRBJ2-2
CSVEASGMNTGELFF
TGCAGCGTTGAGGCTAGCGGGATGAACACCGGGGAGCTGTTTTTT
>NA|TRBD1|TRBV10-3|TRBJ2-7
CAISGQGRYEQYF
TGTGCCATCAGTGGACAGGGACGCTACGAGCAGTACTTC
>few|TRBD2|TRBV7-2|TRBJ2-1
CASSPAGQIYNEQFF
TGTGCCAGCAGCCCAGCGGGGCAAATCTACAATGAGCAGTTCTTC
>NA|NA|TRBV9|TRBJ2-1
CASSVALVNEQFF
TGTGCCAGCAGCGTAGCTCTAGTAAACGAGCAGTTCTTC
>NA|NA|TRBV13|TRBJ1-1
CASSTPTVNTEAFF
TGTGCCAGCAGCACCCCGACGGTGAACACTGAAGCTTTCTTT
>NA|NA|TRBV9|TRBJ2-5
CASSVGTLQETQYF
TGTGCCAGCAGCGTCGGGACTCTCCAGGAGACCCAGTACTTC
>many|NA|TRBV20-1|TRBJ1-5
CSARGHHNQPQHF
TGCAGTGCTAGGGGACACCACAATCAGCCCCAGCATTTT
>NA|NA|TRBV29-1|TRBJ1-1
CSATYGGNTEAFF
TGCAGCGCCACTTACGGGGGAAACACTGAAGCTTTCTTT
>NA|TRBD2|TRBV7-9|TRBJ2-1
CASSFGLAGIGWSEQFF
TGTGCCAGCAGCTTCGGACTAGCGGGAATTGGTTGGAGTGAGCAGTTCTTC
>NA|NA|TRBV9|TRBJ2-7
CASSGDTSYEQYF
TGTGCCAGCAGCGGGGACACATCCTACGAGCAGTACTTC
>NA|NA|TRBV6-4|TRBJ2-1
CASSPEVPGNEQFF
TGTGCCAGCAGCCCCGAGGTCCCGGGCAATGAGCAGTTCTTC
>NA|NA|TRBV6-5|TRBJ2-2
CASSYRDRPGELFF
TGTGCCAGCAGTTACAGGGACCGACCCGGGGAGCTGTTTTTT
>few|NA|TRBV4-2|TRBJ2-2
CASSQDLAILPTGELFF
TGTGCCAGCAGCCAAGATCTGGCCATTCTACCCACCGGGGAGCTGTTTTTT
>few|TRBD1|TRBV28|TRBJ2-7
CASSLPTGGPYEQYF
TGTGCCAGCAGTTTGCCCACAGGGGGGCCCTACGAGCAGTACTTC
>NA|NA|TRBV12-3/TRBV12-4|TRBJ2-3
CASSLMRSTDTQYF
TGTGCCAGCAGTTTGATGCGCAGCACAGATACGCAGTATTTT
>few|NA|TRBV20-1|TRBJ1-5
CSARGGGNQPQHF
TGCAGTGCGAGGGGGGGCGGCAATCAGCCCCAGCATTTT
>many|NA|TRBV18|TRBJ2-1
CASSPSGSYNEQFF
TGTGCCAGCTCACCAAGTGGGAGCTACAATGAGCAGTTCTTC
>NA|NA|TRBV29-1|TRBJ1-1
CSVERYRTLNTEAFF
TGCAGCGTTGAACGGTACCGAACTTTGAACACTGAAGCTTTCTTT
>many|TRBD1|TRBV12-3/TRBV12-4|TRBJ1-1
CASSPTGRGTEAFF
TGTGCCAGCAGTCCGACAGGGAGGGGCACTGAAGCTTTCTTT
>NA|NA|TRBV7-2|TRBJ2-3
CASSARGQGEDTQYF
TGTGCCAGCAGCGCCCGGGGCCAAGGGGAAGATACGCAGTATTTT
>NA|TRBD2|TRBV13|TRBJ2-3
CASSAPTSGRADTQYF
TGTGCCAGCAGCGCCCCGACTAGCGGGAGGGCGGATACGCAGTATTTT
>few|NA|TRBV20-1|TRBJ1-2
CSARSVYGGHESNYGYTF
TGCAGTGCTAGATCCGTTTACGGTGGACATGAATCTAACTATGGCTACACCTTC
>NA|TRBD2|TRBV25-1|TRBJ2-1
CASSELLAGGPWGQFF
TGTGCCAGCAGTGAATTGTTAGCGGGAGGGCCTTGGGGGCAGTTCTTC
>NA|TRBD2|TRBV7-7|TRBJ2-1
CASSSLAGASYNEQFF
TGTGCTAGCAGCTCGCTAGCGGGAGCGTCCTACAATGAGCAGTTCTTC
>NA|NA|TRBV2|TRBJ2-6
CASSGGRSGANVLTF
TGTGCCAGCAGTGGAGGGCGTTCTGGGGCCAACGTCCTGACTTTC